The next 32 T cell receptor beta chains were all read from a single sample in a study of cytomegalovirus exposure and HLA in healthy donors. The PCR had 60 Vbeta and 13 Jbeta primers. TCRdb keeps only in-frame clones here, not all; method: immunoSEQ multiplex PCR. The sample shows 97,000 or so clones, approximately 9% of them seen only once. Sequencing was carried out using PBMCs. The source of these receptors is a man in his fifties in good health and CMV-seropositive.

CDR3 sequence reads: CASSGLGGSSGNTIYF. CDR3 DNA: TGTGCCAGCAGCGGACTGGGTGGCAGCTCTGGAAACACCATATATTTT. The chain combines TRBV9 with TRBJ1-3; D not resolved. Germline CDR1 is SGDLS and CDR2 is YYNGEE. CDR3 length equals 16 residues. With 3 bases removed from V and 0 bases from J, the gap between germline ends came to 13 bases.

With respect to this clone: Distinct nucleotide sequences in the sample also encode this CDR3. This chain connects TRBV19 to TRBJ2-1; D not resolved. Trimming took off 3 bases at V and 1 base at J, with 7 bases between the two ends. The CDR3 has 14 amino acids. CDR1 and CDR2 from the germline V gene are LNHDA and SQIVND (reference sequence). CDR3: CASSMGQSYNEQFF. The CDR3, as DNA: TGTGCCAGTAGTATGGGCCAGTCCTACAATGAGCAGTTCTTC.

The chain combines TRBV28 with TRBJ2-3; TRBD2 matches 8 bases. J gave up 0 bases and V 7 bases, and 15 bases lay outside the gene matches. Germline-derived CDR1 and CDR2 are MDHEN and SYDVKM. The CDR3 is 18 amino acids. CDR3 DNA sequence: TGTGCCAGCACCCACCCGTATCTTAGCGGGGAAAGCACAGATACGCAGTATTTT. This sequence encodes CASTHPYLSGESTDTQYF.

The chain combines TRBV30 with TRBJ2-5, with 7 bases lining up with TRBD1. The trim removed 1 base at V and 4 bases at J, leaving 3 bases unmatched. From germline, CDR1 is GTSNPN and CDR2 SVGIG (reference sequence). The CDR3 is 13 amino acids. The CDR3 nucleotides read TGTGCCTGGAGTGGGCACAGGGGAGAGACCCAGTACTTC. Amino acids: CAWSGHRGETQYF. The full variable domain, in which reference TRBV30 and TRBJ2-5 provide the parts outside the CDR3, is SQTIHQWPATLVQPVGSPLSLECTVEGTSNPNLYWYRQAAGRGLQLLFYSVGIGQISSEVPQNLSASRPQDRQFILSSKKLLLSDSGFYLCAWSGHRGETQYFGPGTRLLVL.

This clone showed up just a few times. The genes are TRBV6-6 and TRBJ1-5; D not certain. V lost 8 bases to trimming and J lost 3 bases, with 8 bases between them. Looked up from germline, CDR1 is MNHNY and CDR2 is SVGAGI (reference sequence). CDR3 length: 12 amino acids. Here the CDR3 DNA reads TGTGCCAGCCTGTCCCCCAATCAGCCCCAGCATTTT. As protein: CASLSPNQPQHF.

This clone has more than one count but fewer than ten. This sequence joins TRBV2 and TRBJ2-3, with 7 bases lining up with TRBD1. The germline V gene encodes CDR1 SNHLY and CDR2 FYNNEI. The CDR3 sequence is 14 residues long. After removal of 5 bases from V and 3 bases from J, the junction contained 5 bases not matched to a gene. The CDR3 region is CASSPQGVTDTQYF. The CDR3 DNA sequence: TGTGCCAGCAGTCCGCAGGGGGTTACAGATACGCAGTATTTT.

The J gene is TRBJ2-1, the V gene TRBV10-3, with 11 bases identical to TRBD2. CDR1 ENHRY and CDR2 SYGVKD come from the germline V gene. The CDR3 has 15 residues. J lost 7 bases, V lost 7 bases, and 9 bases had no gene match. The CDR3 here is CAIISTSGSSNEQFF. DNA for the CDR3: TGTGCCATCATAAGCACTAGCGGGAGTTCAAATGAGCAGTTCTTC.

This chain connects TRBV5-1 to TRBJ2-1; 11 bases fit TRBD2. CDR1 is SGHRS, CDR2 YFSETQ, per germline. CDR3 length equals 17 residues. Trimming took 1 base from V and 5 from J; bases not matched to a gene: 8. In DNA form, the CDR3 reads TGCGCCAGCAGCTTGAATAATCTAGCGGGAGGCAACAATGAGCAGTTCTTC. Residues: CASSLNNLAGGNNEQFF. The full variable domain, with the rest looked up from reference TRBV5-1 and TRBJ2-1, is KAGVTQTPRYLIKTRGQQVTLSCSPISGHRSVSWYQQTPGQGLQFLFEYFSETQRNKGNFPGRFSGRQFSNSRSEMNVSTLELGDSALYLCASSLNNLAGGNNEQFFGPGTRLTVL.

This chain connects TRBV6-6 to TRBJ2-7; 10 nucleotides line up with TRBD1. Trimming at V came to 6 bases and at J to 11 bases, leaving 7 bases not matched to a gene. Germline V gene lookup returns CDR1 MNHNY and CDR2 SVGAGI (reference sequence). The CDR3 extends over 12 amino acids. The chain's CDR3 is CASSHGTGEEYF. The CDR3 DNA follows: TGTGCCAGCAGCCACGGGACAGGGGAGGAGTACTTC.

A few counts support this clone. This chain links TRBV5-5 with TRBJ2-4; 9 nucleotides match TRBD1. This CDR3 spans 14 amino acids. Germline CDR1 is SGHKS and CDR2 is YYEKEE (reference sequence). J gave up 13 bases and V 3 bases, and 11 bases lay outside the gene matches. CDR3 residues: CASSSRDREPLQYF. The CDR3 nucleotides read TGTGCCAGCAGCTCTCGGGACAGGGAGCCTCTACAGTACTTC.

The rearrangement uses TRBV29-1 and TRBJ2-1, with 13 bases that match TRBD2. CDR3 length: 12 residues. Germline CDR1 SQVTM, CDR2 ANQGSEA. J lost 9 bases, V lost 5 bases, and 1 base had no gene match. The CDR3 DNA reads TGCAGCGTTAGACTAGCGGGAGGTGAGCAGTTCTTC. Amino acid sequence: CSVRLAGGEQFF.

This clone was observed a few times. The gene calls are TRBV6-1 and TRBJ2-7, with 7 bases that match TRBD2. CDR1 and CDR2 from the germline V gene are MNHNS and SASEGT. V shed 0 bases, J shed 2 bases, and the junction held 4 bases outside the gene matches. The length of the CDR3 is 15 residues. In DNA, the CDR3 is TGTGCCAGCAGTGAAGCGCGCCTAGCGGCCTACGAGCAGTACTTC. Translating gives CASSEARLAAYEQYF.

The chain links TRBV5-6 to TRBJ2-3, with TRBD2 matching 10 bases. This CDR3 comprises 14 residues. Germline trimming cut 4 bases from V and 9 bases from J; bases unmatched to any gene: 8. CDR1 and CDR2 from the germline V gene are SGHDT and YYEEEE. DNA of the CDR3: TGTGCCAGCAGCCAAAGCGGGAGGGCCTACACGCAGTATTTT. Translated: CASSQSGRAYTQYF.

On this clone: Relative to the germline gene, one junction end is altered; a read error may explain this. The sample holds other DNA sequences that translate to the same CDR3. CDR3 in DNA: TGTGCCAGCAGTGACAGCCGAGGCGGGAGGGCTGGGGCAAACGTCCTGACTTTT. This translates into CASSDSRGGRAGANVLTF. The chain joins TRBV25-1 to TRBJ2-6; 9 bases match TRBD2. CDR1 and CDR2 (germline): MGHDK, SYGVNS. This CDR3 spans 18 amino acids. Complete variable domain (other parts from reference TRBV25-1 and TRBJ2-6): EADIYQTPRYLVIGTGKKITLECSQTMGHDKMYWYQQDPGMELHLIHYSYGVNSTEKGDLSSESTVSRIRTEHFPLTLESARPSHTSQYLCASSDSRGGRAGANVLTFGAGSRLTVL.

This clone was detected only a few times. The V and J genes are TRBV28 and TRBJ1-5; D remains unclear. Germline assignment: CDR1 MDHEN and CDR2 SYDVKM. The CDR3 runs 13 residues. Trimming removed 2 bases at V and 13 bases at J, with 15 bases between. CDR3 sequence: CASSLAGAGGQHF. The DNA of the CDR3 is TGTGCCAGCAGTTTAGCAGGCGCGGGAGGACAGCATTTT. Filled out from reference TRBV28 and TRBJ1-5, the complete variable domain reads DVKVTQSSRYLVKRTGEKVFLECVQDMDHENMFWYRQDPGLGLRLIYFSYDVKMKEKGDIPEGYSVSREKKERFSLILESASTNQTSMYLCASSLAGAGGQHFGDGTRLSIL.

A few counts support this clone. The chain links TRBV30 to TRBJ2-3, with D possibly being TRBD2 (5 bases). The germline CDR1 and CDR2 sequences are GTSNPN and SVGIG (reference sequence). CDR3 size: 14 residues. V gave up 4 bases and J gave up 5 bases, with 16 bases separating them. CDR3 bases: TGTGCCTGGACGAGGGCCGGGCTTCTAGATACGCAGTATTTT. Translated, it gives CAWTRAGLLDTQYF.

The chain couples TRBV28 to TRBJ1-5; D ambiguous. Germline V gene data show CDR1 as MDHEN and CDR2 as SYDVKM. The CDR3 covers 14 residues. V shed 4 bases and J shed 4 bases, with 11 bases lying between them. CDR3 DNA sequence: TGTGCCAGCAGTTATGGGCGACGGAATCAGCCCCAGCATTTT. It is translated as CASSYGRRNQPQHF.

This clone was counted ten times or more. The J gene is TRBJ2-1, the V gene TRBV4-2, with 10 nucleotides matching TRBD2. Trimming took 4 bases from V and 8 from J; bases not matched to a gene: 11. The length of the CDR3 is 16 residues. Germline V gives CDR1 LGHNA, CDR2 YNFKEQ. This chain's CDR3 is CASSLYPSGSFDEQFF. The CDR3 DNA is TGTGCCAGCAGCCTATACCCTAGCGGGAGTTTCGATGAGCAGTTCTTC.

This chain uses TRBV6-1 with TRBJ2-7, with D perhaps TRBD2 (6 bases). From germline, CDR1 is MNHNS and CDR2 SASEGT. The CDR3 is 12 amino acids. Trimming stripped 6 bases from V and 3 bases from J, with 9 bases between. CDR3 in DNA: TGTGCCAGCAGGGGGACTGTCTACGAGCAGTACTTC. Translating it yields CASRGTVYEQYF.

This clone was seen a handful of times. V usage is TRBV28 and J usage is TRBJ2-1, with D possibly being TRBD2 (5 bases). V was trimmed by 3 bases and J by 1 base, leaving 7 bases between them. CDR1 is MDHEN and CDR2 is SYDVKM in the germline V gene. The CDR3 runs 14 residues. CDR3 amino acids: CASSFGVSYNEQFF. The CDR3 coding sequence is TGTGCCAGCAGTTTCGGGGTTTCCTACAATGAGCAGTTCTTC.

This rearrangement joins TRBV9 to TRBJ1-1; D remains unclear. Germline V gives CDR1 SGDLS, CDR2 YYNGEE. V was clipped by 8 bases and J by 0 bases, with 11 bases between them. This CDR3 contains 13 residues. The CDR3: CASSTGMNTEAFF. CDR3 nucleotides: TGTGCCAGTTCGACCGGGATGAACACTGAAGCTTTCTTT.

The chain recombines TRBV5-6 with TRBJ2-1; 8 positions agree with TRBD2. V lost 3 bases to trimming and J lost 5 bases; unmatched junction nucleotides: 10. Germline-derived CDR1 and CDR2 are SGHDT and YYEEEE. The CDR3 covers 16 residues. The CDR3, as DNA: TGTGCCAGCAGCTCCGTAGGAGCGGGGGCACACAATGAGCAGTTCTTC. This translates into CASSSVGAGAHNEQFF.

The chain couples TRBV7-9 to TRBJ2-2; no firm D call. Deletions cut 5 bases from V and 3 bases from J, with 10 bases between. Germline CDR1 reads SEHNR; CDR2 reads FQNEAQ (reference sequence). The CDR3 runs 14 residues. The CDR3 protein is CASSPEAYTGELFF. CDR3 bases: TGTGCCAGCAGCCCCGAGGCCTACACCGGGGAGCTGTTTTTT.

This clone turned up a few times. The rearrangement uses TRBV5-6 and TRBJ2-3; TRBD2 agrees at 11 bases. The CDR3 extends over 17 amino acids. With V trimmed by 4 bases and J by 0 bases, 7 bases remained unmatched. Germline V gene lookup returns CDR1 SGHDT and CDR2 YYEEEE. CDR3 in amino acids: CASSETSGIPSTDTQYF. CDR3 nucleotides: TGTGCCAGCAGCGAGACTAGCGGGATTCCTAGCACAGATACGCAGTATTTT.

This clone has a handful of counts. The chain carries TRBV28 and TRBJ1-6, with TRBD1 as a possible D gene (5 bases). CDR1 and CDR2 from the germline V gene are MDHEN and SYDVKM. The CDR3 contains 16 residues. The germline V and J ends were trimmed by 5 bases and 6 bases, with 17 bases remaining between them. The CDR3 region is CASSRGGGGSNSPLHF. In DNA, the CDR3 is TGTGCCAGCAGTCGTGGCGGGGGGGGATCTAATTCACCCCTCCACTTT.

DNA for the CDR3: TGTGCCAGCAGCTTGGAAGTCCTAGCGGGAGGGAACACCGGGGAGCTGTTTTTT. Its protein is CASSLEVLAGGNTGELFF. The rearrangement joins TRBV5-8 to TRBJ2-2; 11 bases are shared with TRBD2. The ends lost 0 bases at V and 1 base at J; junction bases unmatched: 5. There are 18 residues in the CDR3. The germline V gene has CDR1 SGHTS and CDR2 YDEGEE.

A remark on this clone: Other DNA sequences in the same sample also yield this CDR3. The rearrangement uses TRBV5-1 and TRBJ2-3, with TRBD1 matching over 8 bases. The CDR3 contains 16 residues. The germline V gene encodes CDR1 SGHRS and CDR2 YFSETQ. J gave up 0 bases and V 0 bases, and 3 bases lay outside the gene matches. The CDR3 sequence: CASSLVTGGSTDTQYF. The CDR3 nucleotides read TGCGCCAGCAGCTTGGTTACAGGGGGGAGCACAGATACGCAGTATTTT.

The CDR3 loop is CSVEDPRFNTYEQYF. CDR3 in DNA: TGCAGCGTTGAAGACCCCAGGTTCAACACCTACGAGCAGTACTTC. The chain employs TRBV29-1 and TRBJ2-7; D uncertain. The V end was cut by 0 bases, the J end by 2 bases, with 14 bases between. Looked up from germline, CDR1 is SQVTM and CDR2 is ANQGSEA. There are 15 residues in the CDR3.

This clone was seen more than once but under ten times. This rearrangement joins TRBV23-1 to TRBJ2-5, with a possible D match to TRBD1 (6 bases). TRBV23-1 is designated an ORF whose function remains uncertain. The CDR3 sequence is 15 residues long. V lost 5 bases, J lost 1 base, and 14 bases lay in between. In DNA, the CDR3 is TGCGCCAGCAGTGAAGCCAGGGGACCCCAAGAGACCCAGTACTTC. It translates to CASSEARGPQETQYF.

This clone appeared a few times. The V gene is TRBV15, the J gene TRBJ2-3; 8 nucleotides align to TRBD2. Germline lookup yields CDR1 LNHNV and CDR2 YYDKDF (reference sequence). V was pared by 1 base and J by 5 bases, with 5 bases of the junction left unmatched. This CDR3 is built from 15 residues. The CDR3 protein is CATSRGAGGGDTQYF. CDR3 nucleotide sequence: TGTGCCACCAGCAGAGGGGCGGGAGGCGGAGATACGCAGTATTTT.

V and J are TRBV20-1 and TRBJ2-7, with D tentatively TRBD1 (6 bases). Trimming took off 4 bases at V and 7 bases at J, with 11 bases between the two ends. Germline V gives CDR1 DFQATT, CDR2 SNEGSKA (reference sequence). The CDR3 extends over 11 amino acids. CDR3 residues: CSANNRGEQYF. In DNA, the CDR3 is TGCAGTGCTAATAATAGGGGGGAGCAGTACTTC.

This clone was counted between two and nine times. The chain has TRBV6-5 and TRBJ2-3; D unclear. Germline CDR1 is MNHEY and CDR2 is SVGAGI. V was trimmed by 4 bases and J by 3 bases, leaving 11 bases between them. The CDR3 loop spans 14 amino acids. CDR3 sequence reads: CASSFGWSTDTQYF. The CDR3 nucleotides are TGTGCCAGCAGTTTCGGTTGGAGTACAGATACGCAGTATTTT.